The subject of this entry is one TCR beta chain. As yet, its antigen is unknown. This record comes from a study of T cell responses to AZD1222 COVID-19 vaccine. The study's findings and limits: Females outnumbered males among donors, who were mostly white British; clonal diversity was possibly underestimated. Among spike-specific TCRs, nearly half reportedly target unmutated variant regions. After two AZD1222 doses, spike-specific TCR breadth and depth rose versus day 0.

The CDR3 totals 15 residues. Clones were sequenced by immunoSEQ multiplex PCR, and TCRdb holds only the in-frame ones, with some missing. Of about 270,000 clones listed, about 94% were seen once; the top ten hold approximately 0.52%. The TCR was taken from an adult who received the AZD1222 COVID-19 vaccine. The chain uses TRBV21-1 and TRBJ1-4; TRBD1, the D gene given by the table, was not confirmed from the DNA. TRBV21-1 counts as a pseudogene. Material: peripheral blood, obtained 28 days after the second AZD1222 dose. CDR3 amino acids: CASRTGQATNEKLFF. CDR3 nucleotides: TGTGCCAGCAGGACCGGACAGGCAACTAATGAAAAACTGTTTTTT.